One and the same sample provided the 3 T cell receptor beta chains below, sequenced in a study of blood T cell repertoires in COVID-19. Here immunoSEQ multiplex PCR was the method, and the copy in TCRdb shows in-frame clones only, minus some. Of approximately 320,000 clones in the sample, over 75% were seen once. The sample taken for sequencing was peripheral blood. These receptors all stem from a human donor in a cohort sampled during active COVID-19.

This chain links TRBV6-5 with TRBJ2-1; D is unclear. The germline gives CDR1 MNHEY, CDR2 SVGAGI. The CDR3 covers 12 residues. V lost 6 bases, J lost 0 bases, and 3 bases lay in between. The CDR3 loop reads CASRASYNEQFF. CDR3 sequence (DNA): TGTGCCAGCAGGGCCTCCTACAATGAGCAGTTCTTC.

The gene calls are TRBV3-1 (or the pseudogene TRBV3-2) and TRBJ2-4, with D unresolved. V gave up 3 bases and J gave up 7 bases, with 10 bases separating them. The CDR3 extends over 13 amino acids. Germline lookup yields CDR1 LGHDT and CDR2 YNNKEL (reference sequence). This chain's CDR3 is CASSQAGANIQYF. CDR3 bases: TGTGCCAGCAGCCAGGCAGGTGCGAACATTCAGTACTTC.

This chain uses TRBV2 with TRBJ2-1; D is undetermined. The CDR3 has 13 amino acids. Germline V gives CDR1 SNHLY, CDR2 FYNNEI. V was pared by 2 bases and J by 6 bases, with 8 bases between. Here the CDR3 reads CASSEWAPNEQFF. The DNA for the CDR3 is TGTGCCAGCAGTGAATGGGCCCCCAATGAGCAGTTCTTC.